This TCR beta chain originates from a study of blood T cell repertoires in COVID-19. Study as a whole: From the United States, Italy and Spain came samples of acute and convalescent COVID-19. T cells, B-cell-depleted T cells, or PBMCs supplied cDNA or gDNA.

The CDR3 extends over 16 amino acids. Trimming removed 4 bases from V and 0 bases from J; junction bases left unmatched: 5. Per the germline V gene, CDR1 is LGHDT and CDR2 is YNNKEL (reference sequence). In the authors' workflow: Amplifying reference gene primers gave estimates of nucleated cell counts. The assay was immunoSEQ multiplex PCR, and TCRdb's table has in-frame clones only and misses some. V and J calls and clone size follow that table, whereas D and trimming were derived from the DNA. The sample holds under 250,000 clones, about nine tenths seen once. The material sequenced was peripheral blood. This receptor was taken from a man aged 55 to 69 who had recovered from COVID-19. The chain carries TRBV3-1 (or the pseudogene TRBV3-2) and TRBJ1-1; 10 bases align to TRBD1. CDR3 nucleotides: TGTGCCAGCAGCCCAAGGGACAGGGGCCTGAACACTGAAGCTTTCTTT. Protein product: CASSPRDRGLNTEAFF.